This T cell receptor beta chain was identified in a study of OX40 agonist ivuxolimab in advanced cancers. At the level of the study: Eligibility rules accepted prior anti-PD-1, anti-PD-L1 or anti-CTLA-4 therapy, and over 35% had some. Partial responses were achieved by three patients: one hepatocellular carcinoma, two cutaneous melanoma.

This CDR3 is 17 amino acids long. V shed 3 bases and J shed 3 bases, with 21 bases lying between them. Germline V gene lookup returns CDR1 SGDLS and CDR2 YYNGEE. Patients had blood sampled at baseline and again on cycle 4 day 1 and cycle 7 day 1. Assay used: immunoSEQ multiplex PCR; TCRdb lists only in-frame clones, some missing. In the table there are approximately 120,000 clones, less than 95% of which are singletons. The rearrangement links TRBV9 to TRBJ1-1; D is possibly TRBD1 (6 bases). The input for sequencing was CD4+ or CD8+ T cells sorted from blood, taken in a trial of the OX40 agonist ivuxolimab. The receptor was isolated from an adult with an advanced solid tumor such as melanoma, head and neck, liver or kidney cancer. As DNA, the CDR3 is TGTGCCAGCAGCGAGAGCCGGGACACCACGGCGGACACTGAAGCTTTCTTT. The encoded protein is CASSESRDTTADTEAFF.